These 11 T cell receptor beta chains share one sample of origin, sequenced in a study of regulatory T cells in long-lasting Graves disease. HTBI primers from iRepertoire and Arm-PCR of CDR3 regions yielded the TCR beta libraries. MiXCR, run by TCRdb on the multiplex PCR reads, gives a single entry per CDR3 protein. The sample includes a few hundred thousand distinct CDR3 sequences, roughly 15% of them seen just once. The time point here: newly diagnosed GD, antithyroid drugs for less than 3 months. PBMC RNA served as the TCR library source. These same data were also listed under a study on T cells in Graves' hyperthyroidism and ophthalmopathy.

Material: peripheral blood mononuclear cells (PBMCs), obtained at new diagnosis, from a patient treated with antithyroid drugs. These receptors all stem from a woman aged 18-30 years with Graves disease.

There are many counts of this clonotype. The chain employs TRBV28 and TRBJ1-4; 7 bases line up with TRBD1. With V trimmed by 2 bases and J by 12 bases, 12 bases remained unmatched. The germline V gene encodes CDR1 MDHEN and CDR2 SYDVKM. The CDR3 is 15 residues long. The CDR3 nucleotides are TGTGCCAGCAGTTTAGGCGGGCAGGGGGTTGGGGAACTGTTTTTT. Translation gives CASSLGGQGVGELFF.

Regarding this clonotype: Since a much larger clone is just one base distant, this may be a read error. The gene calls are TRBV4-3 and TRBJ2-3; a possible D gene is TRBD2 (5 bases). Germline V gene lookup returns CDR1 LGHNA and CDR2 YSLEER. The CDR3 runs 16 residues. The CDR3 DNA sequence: TGCGCCAGCAGCCAAGTTCGCCTAGCCAAAGGAGATGCGCAGTATTTT. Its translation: CASSQVRLAKGDAQYF.

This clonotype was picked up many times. The CDR3: CASSDPSRTGETQYF. The DNA of the CDR3 is TGTGCCAGCAGTGATCCCTCCCGGACAGGAGAGACCCAGTACTTC. The chain is built from TRBV25-1 and TRBJ2-5, with 7 bases that match TRBD1. The germline V gene has CDR1 MGHDK and CDR2 SYGVNS. J was trimmed by 4 bases and V by 3 bases; bases with no gene match: 8. The CDR3 loop spans 15 amino acids.

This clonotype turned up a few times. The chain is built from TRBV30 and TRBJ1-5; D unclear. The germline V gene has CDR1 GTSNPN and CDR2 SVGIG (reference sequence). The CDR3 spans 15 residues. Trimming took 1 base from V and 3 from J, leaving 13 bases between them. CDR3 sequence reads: CAWSGARLPNQPQHF. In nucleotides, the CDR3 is TGTGCCTGGAGTGGAGCTCGACTCCCCAATCAGCCCCAGCATTTT. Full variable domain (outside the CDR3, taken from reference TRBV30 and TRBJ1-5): SQTIHQWPATLVQPVGSPLSLECTVEGTSNPNLYWYRQAAGRGLQLLFYSVGIGQISSEVPQNLSASRPQDRQFILSSKKLLLSDSGFYLCAWSGARLPNQPQHFGDGTRLSIL.

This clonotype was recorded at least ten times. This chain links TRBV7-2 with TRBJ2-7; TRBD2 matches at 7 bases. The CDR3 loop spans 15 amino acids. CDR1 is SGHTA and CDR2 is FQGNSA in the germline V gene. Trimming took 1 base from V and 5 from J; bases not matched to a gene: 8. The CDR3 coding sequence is TGTGCCAGCAGCTTAGGTCCGCGGGAGAACCACGAGCAGTACTTC. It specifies CASSLGPRENHEQYF.

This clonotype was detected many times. CDR3 DNA: TGTGCCAGCAGTCTCCAACTAGCGGGACTATACAATGAGCAGTTCTTC. It codes for CASSLQLAGLYNEQFF. The chain uses TRBV6-1 and TRBJ2-1; 10 nucleotides agree with TRBD2. V was pared by 5 bases and J by 4 bases, with 8 bases of the junction left unmatched. In germline, CDR1 is MNHNS, CDR2 SASEGT. This CDR3 has 16 amino acids.

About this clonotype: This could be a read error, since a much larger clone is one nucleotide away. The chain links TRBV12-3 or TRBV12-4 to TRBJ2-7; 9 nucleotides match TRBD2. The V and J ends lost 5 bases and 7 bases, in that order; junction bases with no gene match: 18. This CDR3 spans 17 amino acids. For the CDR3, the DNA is TGTGCCAGCAGTATTAGTAGCGGGAGAGTTGGTGGGAATGAGCAGTACTTC. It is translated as CASSISSGRVGGNEQYF.

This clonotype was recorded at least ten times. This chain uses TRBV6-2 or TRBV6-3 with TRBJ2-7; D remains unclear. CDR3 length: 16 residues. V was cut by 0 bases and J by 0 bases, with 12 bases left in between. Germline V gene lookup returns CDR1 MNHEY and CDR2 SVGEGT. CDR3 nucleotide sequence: TGTGCCAGCAGTTACTCCCCTGACGGTGGCTCCTACGAGCAGTACTTC. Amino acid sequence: CASSYSPDGGSYEQYF.

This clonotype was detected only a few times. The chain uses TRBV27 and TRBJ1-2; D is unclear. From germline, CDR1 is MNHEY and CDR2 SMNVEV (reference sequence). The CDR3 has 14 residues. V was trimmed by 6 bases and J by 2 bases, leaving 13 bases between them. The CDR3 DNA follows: TGTGCCAGCAGCCCCAGGAGTACCAACTATGGCTACACCTTC. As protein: CASSPRSTNYGYTF.

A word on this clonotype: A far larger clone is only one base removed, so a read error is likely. The CDR3: CASGKQAYNEQYF. DNA for the CDR3: TGTGCCAGCGGCAAACAGGCCTACAATGAGCAGTACTTC. The gene calls are TRBV2 and TRBJ2-4, with D maybe TRBD1 (5 bases). Trimming removed 8 bases at V and 13 bases at J, with 21 bases between. From germline, CDR1 is SNHLY and CDR2 FYNNEI. The CDR3 is made up of 13 amino acids.

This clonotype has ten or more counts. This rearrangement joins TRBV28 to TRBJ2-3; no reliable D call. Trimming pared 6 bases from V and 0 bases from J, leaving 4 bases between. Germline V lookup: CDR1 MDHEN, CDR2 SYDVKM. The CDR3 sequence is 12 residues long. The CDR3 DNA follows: TGTGCCAGCAGACTAAGCACAGATACGCAGTATTTT. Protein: CASRLSTDTQYF.